The clone carrying this T cell receptor beta chain was counted between two and nine times. Antigen unknown. Making the TCR beta libraries involved quantitative 5'-RACE with molecular barcodes. Via MiXCR, TCRdb re-called the 5' RACE reads, giving one row per CDR3 protein. The sample lists approximately 400,000 distinct CDR3 sequences, about a sixth occurring once. The data originate from a study of CD8 T cells in ankylosing spondylitis. Overall study results and limits: About 8 highly homologous variants made up a TCR beta motif that seemed to typify ankylosing spondylitis blood. Disease-linked clones, CD8+, were relatively rare in peripheral blood. The authors reported significant enrichment of disease-linked clones in matched ankylosing spondylitis synovial fluid.

The length of the CDR3 is 14 residues. Germline V gene data show CDR1 as DFQATT and CDR2 as SNEGSKA (reference sequence). The V and J ends lost 4 bases and 1 base respectively, with 12 bases between them. This sequence originates from a male donor with ankylosing spondylitis. V and J are TRBV20-1 and TRBJ2-3; D is ambiguous. The specimen sequenced was blood, either unsorted or a sorted T cell fraction (not recorded which). CDR3 in DNA: TGCAGTGCTATAAAAGGGTCTGGCACAGATACGCAGTATTTT. Its protein product is CSAIKGSGTDTQYF.